Listed here are 6 T cell receptor beta chains from one sample, sequenced in a study of T cells during gluten challenge in celiac disease. Sorted cells: tetramer+, CD3+, CD4+, CD45RA-, CD62L-, integrin beta7+. One entry per CDR3 protein, called by TCRdb with MiXCR from the 5' RACE reads. The sample includes approximately 99 distinct CDR3 sequences. The specimen was gluten-specific CD4+ T cells sorted from blood using tetramers, collected at baseline or on day 6, 14 or 28 of gluten challenge (not recorded which). Receptor source: a female donor with celiac disease.

This clonotype was detected ten times or more. The chain uses TRBV15 and TRBJ2-7, with D possibly matching TRBD1 (6 bases). The length of the CDR3 is 13 residues. Trimming took off 3 bases at V and 5 bases at J, with 11 bases between the two ends. Germline loops: CDR1 LNHNV, CDR2 YYDKDF (reference sequence). In DNA form, the CDR3 reads TGTGCCACCAGCAGTCTTCAGGGGCACGAGCAGTACTTC. Translation: CATSSLQGHEQYF.

This clonotype has a count of ten or more. The rearrangement joins TRBV20-1 to TRBJ2-7, with 7 bases fitting TRBD2. The CDR3 covers 15 residues. Germline V CDR1 and CDR2: DFQATT, SNEGSKA (reference sequence). Germline trimming cut 6 bases from V and 3 bases from J; bases unmatched to any gene: 14. CDR3 residues: CSAIRAGMDIYEQYF. As DNA, the CDR3 is TGCAGTGCCATTAGAGCGGGAATGGATATCTACGAGCAGTACTTC.

By share, this clonotype counts as large. J is TRBJ2-7 and V is TRBV4-3; D is ambiguous. This CDR3 region has 13 residues. Germline CDR1 and CDR2: LGHNA and YSLEER. Trimming removed 4 bases from V and 7 bases from J, with 14 bases in between. CDR3 loop: CASSPVYRVEQYF. CDR3 bases: TGCGCCAGCAGCCCGGTGTATCGCGTGGAGCAGTACTTC.

Points on this clonotype: A much larger clone differs from this one at a single base, so this may be a read error. The rearrangement links TRBV7-9 to TRBJ1-2; D unclear. The germline V gene has CDR1 SEHNR and CDR2 FQNEAQ (reference sequence). The CDR3 extends over 11 amino acids. The CDR3 spells CASSLARGPPF. The CDR3 DNA follows: TGTGCCAGCAGCTTAGCGCGAGGGCCCCCCTTC.

This clonotype ranks as medium-sized. The DNA for the CDR3 is TGCAGTGGAGGCGGTTCCAGACAGTCTAACTATGGCTACACCTTC. This translates into CSGGGSRQSNYGYTF. The chain combines TRBV20-1 with TRBJ1-2, with D possibly matching TRBD1 (5 bases). Trimming took 7 bases from V and 0 from J, leaving 18 bases between them. The CDR3 runs to 15 residues. The germline V gene has CDR1 DFQATT and CDR2 SNEGSKA (reference sequence).

Relative to its sample, this clonotype is medium-sized (0.01 to 0.1%). The rearrangement links TRBV7-3 to TRBJ1-1, with no clear D. Germline V gives CDR1 SGHTA, CDR2 FQGTGA. Trimming removed 3 bases at V and 3 bases at J, with 8 bases between. The CDR3 loop spans 13 amino acids. The CDR3 region has the DNA TGTGCCAGCAGCTTTTCCAGAGACACTGAAGCTTTCTTT. Translating gives CASSFSRDTEAFF.